The TCR beta chain under discussion was sequenced for a study of OX40 agonist ivuxolimab in advanced cancers. Notes on the research overall: Ivuxolimab was a fully human IgG2 agonistic monoclonal antibody targeting the costimulatory receptor OX40 (CD134). Intravenous ivuxolimab was administered to patients every 2 weeks at six dose levels: 0.01, 0.1, 0.3, 1.5, 3 and 10 mg/kg. Among the approximately 50 dose-escalation patients, about 19 had hepatocellular carcinoma, roughly 15 melanoma, 9 renal cell carcinoma and 9 head and neck cancer. In the dose-escalation cohort, 82.7% of patients were male, and the mean age was approximately 60 years, with a range of 23 to 79. Patients were allowed to have had prior anti-PD-1, anti-PD-L1 or anti-CTLA-4 therapy, and 40% to 45% of the dose-escalation patients had previously received checkpoint inhibitors. Partial responses were achieved by three dose-escalation patients, of whom one had hepatocellular carcinoma and two had cutaneous melanoma. Peripheral TCRbeta sequencing was intended to test whether TCR sequence diversity was altered and clonal T-cell expansion was caused by ivuxolimab. The paper describes the monotherapy dose-escalation part (N of about 47 patients) of the phase I trial of ivuxolimab.

The trial excluded patients who had a history of autoimmune disease or were on systemic immunosuppression. In every dose cohort, peripheral blood was drawn for TCR sequencing at baseline, cycle 4 day 1, and cycle 7 day 1. The samples were drawn from a first-in-human, open-label, multicenter phase I dose-escalation trial of ivuxolimab. Adults with locally advanced or metastatic melanoma, renal cell, hepatocellular, or head and neck squamous cell carcinoma were enrolled in the trial. Before TCR sequencing, CD4+ T cells and CD8+ T cells were sorted from peripheral blood as separate populations. The investigation overall reported the following: After ivuxolimab, CD8+ T cells had more expanded clones than CD4+ T cells on average. Low levels of normalized T-cell clonal expansion were also shown by some nonresponding patients. Partial responders in the 0.1-3.0 mg/kg groups had among the lowest normalized peripheral clonal expansion, especially among CD8+ T cells. At doses of 0.1 to 3.0 mg/kg, clonal expansion of both CD4+ and CD8+ blood T cells was observed from baseline to week 6. The antigen specificity of the clonally expanded peripheral T cells was not determined.

Genomic DNA was isolated from the sorted cells so that the TCRbeta CDR3 region could be sequenced. The immunoSEQ Assay was used to sequence the TCRbeta CDR3 regions. The source is immuneACCESS, and TCRdb retained only in-frame sequences with V and J called. Part of the clones is not carried over; for the studies checked, unresolved V genes explain less than half of this, and the remainder is unexplained. Across this sample there are 58,000 or so clones, with around 87% seen only once. The ten largest clonotypes hold under 13% of the sample. A remark on this clone: Its antigen is currently not known. Qualities for individual bases were not recorded, and no much larger clone is one base off.

The CDR3 goes from the cysteine to the phenylalanine over 15 residues. Kept here is only the CDR3 DNA, which spans 45 bases and is read in frame from base 1. Sequences MGHRA (CDR1) and YSYEKL (CDR2) are obtained from the germline V gene. Trimming accounts for 4 bases at V and 9 bases at J, while the number of junction bases matched to no gene is 11. The specimen comprised CD4+ or CD8+ T cells sorted from blood, sampled in a trial of the OX40 agonist ivuxolimab. The TCR comes from an adult with an advanced solid tumor such as melanoma, head and neck, liver or kidney cancer. The rearrangement joined TRBV4-1 to TRBJ1-3; the junction holds 8 bases that match TRBD1. DNA sequence: TGCGCCAGCAGCCTTTCCGGGACAGGCCTTGGCACCATATATTTT. It encodes CASSLSGTGLGTIYF.